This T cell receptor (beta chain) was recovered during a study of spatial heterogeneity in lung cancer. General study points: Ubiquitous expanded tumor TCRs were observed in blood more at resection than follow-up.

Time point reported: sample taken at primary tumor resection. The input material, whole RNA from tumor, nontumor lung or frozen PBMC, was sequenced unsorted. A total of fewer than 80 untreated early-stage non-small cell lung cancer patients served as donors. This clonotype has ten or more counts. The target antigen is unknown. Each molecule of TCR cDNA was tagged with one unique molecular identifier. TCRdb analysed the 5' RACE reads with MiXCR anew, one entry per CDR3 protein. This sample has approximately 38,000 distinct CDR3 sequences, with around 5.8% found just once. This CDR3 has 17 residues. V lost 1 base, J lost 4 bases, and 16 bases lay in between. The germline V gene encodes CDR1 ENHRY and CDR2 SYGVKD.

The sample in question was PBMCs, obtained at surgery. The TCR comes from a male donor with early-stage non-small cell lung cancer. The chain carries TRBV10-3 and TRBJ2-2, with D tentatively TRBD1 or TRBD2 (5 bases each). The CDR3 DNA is TGTGCCATCAGTGAGTGGGGGAAACCAACGGCCACCGGGGAGCTGTTTTTT. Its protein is CAISEWGKPTATGELFF.